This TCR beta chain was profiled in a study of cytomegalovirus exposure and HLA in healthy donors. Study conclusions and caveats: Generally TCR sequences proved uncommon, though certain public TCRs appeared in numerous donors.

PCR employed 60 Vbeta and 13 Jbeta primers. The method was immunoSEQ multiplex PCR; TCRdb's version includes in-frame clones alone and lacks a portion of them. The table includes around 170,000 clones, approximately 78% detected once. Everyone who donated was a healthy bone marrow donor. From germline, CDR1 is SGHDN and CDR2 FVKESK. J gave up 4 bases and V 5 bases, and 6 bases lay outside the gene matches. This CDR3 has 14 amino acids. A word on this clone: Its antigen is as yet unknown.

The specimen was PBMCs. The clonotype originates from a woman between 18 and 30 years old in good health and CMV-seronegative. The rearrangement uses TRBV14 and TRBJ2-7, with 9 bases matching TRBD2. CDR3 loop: CASSKRSGGYEQYF. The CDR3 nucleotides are TGTGCCAGCAGCAAACGGAGCGGGGGGTACGAGCAGTACTTC.